The 26 T cell receptor beta chains given below trace back to one sample, sequenced in a study of blood T cells in healthy people across ages. For the second PCR, which ran for about 7 to 11 cycles, a sample-barcoded 5' primer and a J-beta primer mix were used. TCRdb re-derived calls from the 5' RACE reads in MiXCR, one entry per CDR3 protein. This table holds about 680,000 distinct CDR3 sequences, 49% found once. The sample comprised blood. These receptors all come from a woman aged 55 to 70 in good health.

As regards this clonotype: At one end, the junction sequence differs from germline, possibly due to a read error. The V call is TRBV4-3, the J call TRBJ2-4; D call uncertain. Germline values: CDR1 LGHNA, CDR2 YSLEER. The CDR3 runs 15 residues. CDR3 in DNA: TGCGCCAGCAGCCAAGATGCAGGCGGTGAAAATATTCAGTACTTC. Its protein product is CASSQDAGGENIQYF.

This chain joins TRBV20-1 and TRBJ2-4; 10 bases match TRBD2. The J call is in doubt because the DNA end fits TRBJ2-7 better. CDR3 length: 14 amino acids. Germline V gene sequence: CDR1 DFQATT, CDR2 SNEGSKA (reference sequence). This chain's CDR3 is CSAQGASGGYEQYF. The DNA for the CDR3 is TGCAGTGCCCAAGGGGCTAGCGGGGGCTACGAGCAGTACTTC.

This clonotype was seen only a few times. The chain links TRBV7-6 to TRBJ2-1; no definite D call. The germline V and J ends were trimmed by 2 bases and 7 bases, with 9 bases remaining between them. The germline gives CDR1 SGHVS, CDR2 FNYEAQ. This CDR3 is built from 13 residues. The CDR3 DNA sequence: TGTGCCAGCAGCTTATTTGGGGATAATGAGCAGTTCTTC. Translation: CASSLFGDNEQFF.

This sequence joins TRBV20-1 and TRBJ2-7; 14 bases match TRBD2. The CDR3 has 15 residues. V shed 3 bases and J 0 bases; nucleotides not matched to a gene: 1. CDR1 is DFQATT, CDR2 SNEGSKA, per germline (reference sequence). CDR3 sequence reads: CSARTSGRVSYEQYF. In DNA, the CDR3 is TGCAGTGCTAGGACTAGCGGGAGGGTCTCCTACGAGCAGTACTTC.

V gene TRBV24-1 combines with J gene TRBJ2-1, with 9 bases aligning to TRBD1. V lost 3 bases and J lost 6; bases outside the gene matches: 11. Germline-derived CDR1 and CDR2 are KGHDR and SFDVKD. The CDR3 extends over 17 amino acids. The CDR3 sequence is CATSDPYRDRVGNEQFF. The CDR3 coding sequence is TGTGCCACCAGTGATCCCTACCGGGACAGGGTCGGCAATGAGCAGTTCTTC.

This clonotype is a singleton in its sample. The V call is TRBV4-3, the J call TRBJ2-5; 7 bases match TRBD2. Per germline, CDR1 LGHNA and CDR2 YSLEER. The V segment lost 3 bases and the J segment 11 bases; nucleotides outside the gene matches: 15. This CDR3 contains 15 residues. CDR3 sequence reads: CASSQRTSIYNEQYF. The CDR3 DNA reads TGCGCCAGCAGCCAGCGGACTAGTATATACAATGAGCAGTACTTC.

The count of this clonotype is one. The chain links TRBV9 to TRBJ2-3; 7 positions agree with TRBD2. After removal of 3 bases from V and 9 bases from J, the junction contained 10 bases not matched to a gene. The germline V gene has CDR1 SGDLS and CDR2 YYNGEE. There are 14 residues in the CDR3. The CDR3 coding sequence is TGTGCCAGCAGCGCCACGGCTGCGGGAGCGACGCAGTATTTT. Translated, it gives CASSATAAGATQYF.

The J gene is TRBJ2-5, the V gene TRBV6-5, with TRBD2 identical over 14 bases. Losses at the gene ends were 6 bases for V and 5 bases for J; bases not matched to a gene: 8. There are 16 residues in the CDR3. Germline V gene lookup returns CDR1 MNHEY and CDR2 SVGAGI. CDR3 DNA: TGTGCCAGCAGCCAGACTAGCGGGAGGGTGATGGAGACCCAGTACTTC. This sequence encodes CASSQTSGRVMETQYF.

The J gene is TRBJ2-1, the V gene TRBV24-1, with unresolved D. The CDR3 spans 12 residues. Trimming stripped 9 bases from V and 5 bases from J, with 10 bases between. The germline V gene has CDR1 KGHDR and CDR2 SFDVKD. CDR3 amino acids: CATSLQHNEQFF. The CDR3 DNA follows: TGTGCCACCTCACTACAACACAATGAGCAGTTCTTC.

There are many counts of this clonotype. J is TRBJ1-1 and V is TRBV2; D is ambiguous. There are 11 residues in the CDR3. In germline, CDR1 is SNHLY, CDR2 FYNNEI. Between the trimmed V and J ends, which lost 4 bases and 2 bases, there was a span of 2 bases. In nucleotides, the CDR3 is TGTGCCAGCAGTGTCAACACTGAAGCTTTCTTT. Encoded protein: CASSVNTEAFF.

J is TRBJ2-5 and V is TRBV15, with D possibly being TRBD2 (6 bases). The germline gives CDR1 LNHNV, CDR2 YYDKDF (reference sequence). This CDR3 region has 15 residues. Trimming removed 8 bases at V and 2 bases at J, with 18 bases between. The CDR3 nucleotides read TGTGCCACCTCGAGGGGTGCGGGGAAACAAGAGACCCAGTACTTC. Its protein product is CATSRGAGKQETQYF.

The chain links TRBV27 to TRBJ2-1; unclear D gene. Germline V CDR1 and CDR2: MNHEY, SMNVEV (reference sequence). The V end lost 8 bases, the J end lost 7 bases, and 24 bases lay between the germline ends. The CDR3 extends over 16 amino acids. CDR3 bases: TGTGCCAGCGGTCGTGCTGGGGTGACGGGCAGGAATGAGCAGTTCTTC. The encoded protein is CASGRAGVTGRNEQFF.

This sequence joins TRBV6-6 and TRBJ1-5, with D possibly TRBD1 on 5 matching bases. Germline-derived CDR1 and CDR2 are MNHNY and SVGAGI (reference sequence). Between the trimmed V and J ends, which lost 10 bases and 4 bases, there was a span of 14 bases. The CDR3 has 13 amino acids. Here the CDR3 DNA reads TGTGCCATTCGAGACAGCACGAATCAGCCCCAGCATTTT. As protein: CAIRDSTNQPQHF.

V usage is TRBV27 and J usage is TRBJ2-5, with TRBD2 identical over 10 bases. The J call may be in error: the DNA end matches TRBJ2-7 better. The germline V gene encodes CDR1 MNHEY and CDR2 SMNVEV (reference sequence). CDR3 size: 14 residues. CDR3 in amino acids: CASMWLAGVGEQYF. CDR3 nucleotide sequence: TGTGCCAGCATGTGGCTAGCGGGAGTGGGCGAGCAGTACTTC.

This clonotype was counted only a few times. DNA for the CDR3: TGTGCCAGCAGTCCTCAATTCTACGAGCAGTACTTC. Residues: CASSPQFYEQYF. The chain is built from TRBV28 and TRBJ2-7; D gene unclear. Germline V gene sequence: CDR1 MDHEN, CDR2 SYDVKM. Trimming removed 5 bases from V and 3 bases from J, with 8 bases in between. This CDR3 spans 12 amino acids.

This chain joins TRBV12-5 and TRBJ2-1; TRBD1 might be the D (6 bases). Germline V gene lookup returns CDR1 LGHNT and CDR2 FRNRAP. This CDR3 is built from 15 residues. The germline V and J ends were trimmed by 1 base and 4 bases, with 11 bases remaining between them. CDR3 in amino acids: CASGLGQGRYNEQFF. The CDR3 DNA reads TGTGCTAGTGGTTTGGGTCAGGGGAGATACAATGAGCAGTTCTTC.

The rearrangement joins TRBV5-1 to TRBJ2-5, with TRBD1 identical over 9 bases. The germline CDR1 and CDR2 sequences are SGHRS and YFSETQ. The CDR3 has 15 amino acids. The J segment lost 0 bases and the V segment lost 7 bases, leaving 7 bases of the junction unmatched. CDR3 in DNA: TGCGCCAGCGGACGGACAGGGGAACACCAAGAGACCCAGTACTTC. Translating gives CASGRTGEHQETQYF.

The rearrangement joins TRBV6-6 to TRBJ2-1; perhaps TRBD2 as D (6 bases). This CDR3 region has 15 residues. Germline CDR1 MNHNY, CDR2 SVGAGI (reference sequence). Trimming cost V 5 bases and J 7 bases, with 18 bases left between them. The CDR3 loop reads CASSTSGLGSNEQFF. In nucleotides, the CDR3 is TGTGCCAGCAGTACCTCGGGTCTCGGGAGTAATGAGCAGTTCTTC.

This clonotype appeared a few times. The chain carries TRBV12-3 or TRBV12-4 and TRBJ2-6; 8 bases fit TRBD1. This CDR3 has 15 residues. V gave up 6 bases and J gave up 3 bases; unmatched junction bases: 4. The CDR3 DNA reads as TGTGCCAGCAGCCCGACAGGGGTTGGGGCCAACGTCCTGACTTTC. This codes for CASSPTGVGANVLTF.

This clonotype was counted between two and nine times. The chain has TRBV10-3 and TRBJ2-1; D unresolved. Trimming removed 5 bases from V and 8 bases from J, with 16 bases in between. This CDR3 spans 14 amino acids. Germline V lookup: CDR1 ENHRY, CDR2 SYGVKD. CDR3 residues: CAISLSLLFDEQFF. DNA of the CDR3: TGTGCCATCAGTTTAAGCCTACTCTTCGATGAGCAGTTCTTC.

The rearrangement joins TRBV20-1 to TRBJ2-7; D is uncertain. Trimming removed 1 base from V and 5 bases from J, with 9 bases in between. The germline V gene has CDR1 DFQATT and CDR2 SNEGSKA (reference sequence). CDR3 size: 12 residues. The CDR3 coding sequence is TGCAGTGCTAGAGTTGAAGGAGACGAGCAGTACTTC. Translating gives CSARVEGDEQYF.

In this sample, this clonotype turned up once. The rearrangement joins TRBV18 to TRBJ2-4; possible D gene TRBD1, 6 bases. The better agreement between TRBJ2-7 and the DNA end casts doubt on the J call. The CDR3 loop spans 14 amino acids. Germline V gene sequence: CDR1 KGHSH, CDR2 LQKENI. CDR3 protein: CASSPDRTFYEQYF. CDR3 DNA: TGTGCCAGCTCACCCGACAGGACGTTCTACGAGCAGTACTTC.

In this sample, this clonotype turned up a few times. The CDR3: CSVGTSVQETQYF. DNA for the CDR3: TGCAGCGTTGGTACGAGCGTGCAAGAGACCCAGTACTTC. The chain uses TRBV29-1 and TRBJ2-5; D not certain. The V end lost 4 bases, the J end lost 2 bases, and 11 bases lay between the germline ends. This CDR3 is 13 amino acids long. Germline lookup yields CDR1 SQVTM and CDR2 ANQGSEA.

This clonotype was recorded a few times. This chain links TRBV7-6 with TRBJ2-7; D is tentatively TRBD1 or TRBD2 (6 bases each). This CDR3 contains 16 residues. Between the trimmed V and J ends, which lost 5 bases and 4 bases, there was a span of 21 bases. Looked up from germline, CDR1 is SGHVS and CDR2 is FNYEAQ. CDR3 in amino acids: CASSGRGSGSVYEQYF. The CDR3 DNA reads as TGTGCCAGCAGCGGCAGGGGCAGCGGGTCCGTTTACGAGCAGTACTTC. Looking up the rest from reference TRBV7-6 and TRBJ2-7 gives the full variable domain: GAGVSQSPRYKVTKRGQDVALRCDPISGHVSLYWYRQALGQGPEFLTYFNYEAQQDKSGLPNDRFSAERPEGSISTLTIQRTEQRDSAMYRCASSGRGSGSVYEQYFGPGTRLTVT.

This clonotype has just one count. This rearrangement joins TRBV7-3 to TRBJ2-1, with 9 nucleotides matching TRBD2. The CDR3 spans 19 residues. CDR1 is SGHTA and CDR2 is FQGTGA in the germline V gene. With 3 bases clipped from V and 9 bases from J, the junction kept 21 bases outside the gene matches. The CDR3 sequence: CASSLVGGRDGLVQVEQFF. The CDR3, as DNA: TGTGCCAGCAGCTTGGTCGGCGGGAGGGATGGCCTGGTTCAGGTTGAGCAGTTCTTC.

The sample holds a few counts of this clonotype. This rearrangement joins TRBV3-1 to TRBJ2-4, with TRBD2 identical over 13 bases. From germline, CDR1 is LGHDT and CDR2 YNNKEL (reference sequence). The CDR3 loop spans 16 amino acids. Germline trimming cut 4 bases from V and 10 bases from J; bases unmatched to any gene: 10. The CDR3 protein is CASSLLRTSGRIIQYF. The CDR3 DNA follows: TGTGCCAGCAGCCTACTTCGGACTAGCGGGAGAATTATTCAGTACTTC.